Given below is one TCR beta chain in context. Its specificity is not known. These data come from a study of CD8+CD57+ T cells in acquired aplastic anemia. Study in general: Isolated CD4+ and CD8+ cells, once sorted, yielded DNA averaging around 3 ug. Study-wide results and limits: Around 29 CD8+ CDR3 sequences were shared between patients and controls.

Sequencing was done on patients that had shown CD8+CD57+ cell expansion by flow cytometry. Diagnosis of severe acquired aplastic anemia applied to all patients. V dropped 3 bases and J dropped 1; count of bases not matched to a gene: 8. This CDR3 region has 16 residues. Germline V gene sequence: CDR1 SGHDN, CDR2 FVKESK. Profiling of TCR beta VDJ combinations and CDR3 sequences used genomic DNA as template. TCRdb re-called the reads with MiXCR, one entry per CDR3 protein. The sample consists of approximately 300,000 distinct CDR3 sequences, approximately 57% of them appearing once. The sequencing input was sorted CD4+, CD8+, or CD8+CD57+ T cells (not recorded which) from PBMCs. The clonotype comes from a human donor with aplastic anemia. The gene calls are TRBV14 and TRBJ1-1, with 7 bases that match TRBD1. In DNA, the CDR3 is TGTGCCAGCAGCCAGGTACAGGGGCGGCGGAACACTGAAGCTTTCTTT. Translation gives CASSQVQGRRNTEAFF.